This TCR beta chain was captured by sequencing in a study of post-analysis software for immune sequencing data. Whole-study context: Relapsing-remitting, secondary progressive and progressive-relapsing multiple sclerosis were all included among the disease courses.

The CDR3 sequence is 13 residues long. Looked up from germline, CDR1 is DFQATT and CDR2 is SNEGSKA (reference sequence). The V end lost 2 bases, the J end lost 1 base, and 8 bases lay between the germline ends. Study findings and constraints: There was significantly lower normalized Chao1 diversity in multiple sclerosis patients than in controls. Included in a set of roughly five TRBV segments more frequent in patients than controls were TRBV5-6, TRBV5-1 and TRBV20-1. Under the F measure, samples that were prepared in one batch clustered strongly together.

Unique molecular identifiers featured in each of the TCR beta cDNA libraries. There were roughly 0.9 to 10 million T cells, and about 540,000 cDNA molecules came from them. A single record per CDR3 protein comes from TCRdb applying MiXCR to the PCR reads. The table lists hundreds of thousands of distinct CDR3 sequences, around 27% of them singletons. With regard to this clonotype: The target antigen is unknown.

The chain uses TRBV20-1 and TRBJ1-1, with no clear D. This clonotype was sampled from a girl aged 10-17 years with multiple sclerosis. Material: blood. The CDR3 sequence is CSARWRQNTEAFF. The CDR3 nucleotides are TGCAGTGCTAGATGGAGGCAGAACACTGAAGCTTTCTTT.